The clone carrying this T cell receptor (beta chain) has only a few counts. This record comes from a study of patients and donors after allogeneic stem cell transplantation. Using its own MiXCR run on the RT-PCR reads, TCRdb lists one record per CDR3 protein. Of 20,000 to 30,000 distinct CDR3 sequences in the sample, about 42% were seen once. V lost 1 base, J lost 4 bases, and 11 bases lay in between. The germline V gene encodes CDR1 DFQATT and CDR2 SNEGSKA (reference sequence). The CDR3 extends over 13 amino acids. Input material: blood, either unsorted or a sorted T cell fraction (not recorded which). This receptor was taken from a human donor who was either an allogeneic HSCT recipient or a stem cell or donor lymphocyte infusion donor (not recorded which). It is not recorded whose cells these are; they may come from a transplant donor. The J gene is TRBJ2-7, the V gene TRBV20-1; maybe TRBD1 (5 bases). The CDR3 nucleotides are TGCAGTGCTAGAGGTTTCAGGGAATACGAGCAGTACTTC. Translation gives CSARGFREYEQYF.